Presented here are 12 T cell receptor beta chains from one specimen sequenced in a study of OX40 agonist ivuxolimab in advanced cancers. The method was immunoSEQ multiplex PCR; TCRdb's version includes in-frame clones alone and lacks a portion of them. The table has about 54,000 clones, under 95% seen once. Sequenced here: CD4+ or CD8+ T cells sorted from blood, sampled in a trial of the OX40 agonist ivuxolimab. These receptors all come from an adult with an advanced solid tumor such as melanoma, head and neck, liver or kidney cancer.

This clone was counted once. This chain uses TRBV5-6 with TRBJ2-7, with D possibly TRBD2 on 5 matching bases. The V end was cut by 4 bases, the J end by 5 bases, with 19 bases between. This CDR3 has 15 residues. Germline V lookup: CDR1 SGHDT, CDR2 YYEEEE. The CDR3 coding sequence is TGTGCCAGCAGCCCTGGCCCGGGGTTCATCGACGAGCAGTACTTC. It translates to CASSPGPGFIDEQYF.

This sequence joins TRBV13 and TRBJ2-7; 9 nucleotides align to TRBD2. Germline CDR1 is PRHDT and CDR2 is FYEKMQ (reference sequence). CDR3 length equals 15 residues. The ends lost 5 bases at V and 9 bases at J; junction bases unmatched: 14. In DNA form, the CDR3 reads TGTGCCAGCAGCGGGCGGGGGGGACCCCTCCCTCGGCAGTACTTC. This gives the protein CASSGRGGPLPRQYF.

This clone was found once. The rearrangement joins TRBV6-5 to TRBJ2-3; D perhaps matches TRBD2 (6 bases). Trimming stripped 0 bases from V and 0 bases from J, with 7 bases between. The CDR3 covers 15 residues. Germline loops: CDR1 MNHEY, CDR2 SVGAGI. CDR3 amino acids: CASSYSGTSTDTQYF. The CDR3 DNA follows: TGTGCCAGCAGTTACTCCGGGACTAGCACAGATACGCAGTATTTT.

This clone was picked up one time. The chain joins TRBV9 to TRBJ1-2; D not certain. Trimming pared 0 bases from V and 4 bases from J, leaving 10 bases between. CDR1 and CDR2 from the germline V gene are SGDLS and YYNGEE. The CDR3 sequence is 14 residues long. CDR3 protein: CASSVGSASYGYTF. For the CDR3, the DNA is TGTGCCAGCAGCGTAGGGTCAGCAAGCTATGGCTACACCTTC.

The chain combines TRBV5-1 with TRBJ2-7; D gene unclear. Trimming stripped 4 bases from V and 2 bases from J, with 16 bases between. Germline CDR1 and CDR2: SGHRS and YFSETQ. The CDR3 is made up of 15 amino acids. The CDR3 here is CASSLDLTGTYEQYF. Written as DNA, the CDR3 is TGCGCCAGCAGCCTCGACCTGACGGGTACCTACGAGCAGTACTTC.

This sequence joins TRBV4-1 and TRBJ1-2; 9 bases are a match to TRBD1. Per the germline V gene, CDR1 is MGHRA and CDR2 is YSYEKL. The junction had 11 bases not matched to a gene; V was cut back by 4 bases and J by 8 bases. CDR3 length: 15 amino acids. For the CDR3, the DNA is TGCGCCAGCAGCCCCTTCGGACAGGGGATGGGCGGCTACACCTTC. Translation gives CASSPFGQGMGGYTF.

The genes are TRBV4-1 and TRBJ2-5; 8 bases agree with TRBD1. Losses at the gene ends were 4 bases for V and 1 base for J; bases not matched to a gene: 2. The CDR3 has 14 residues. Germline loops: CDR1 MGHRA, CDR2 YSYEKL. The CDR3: CASSLDRGQETQYF. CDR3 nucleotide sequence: TGCGCCAGCAGCCTCGACAGGGGCCAAGAGACCCAGTACTTC.

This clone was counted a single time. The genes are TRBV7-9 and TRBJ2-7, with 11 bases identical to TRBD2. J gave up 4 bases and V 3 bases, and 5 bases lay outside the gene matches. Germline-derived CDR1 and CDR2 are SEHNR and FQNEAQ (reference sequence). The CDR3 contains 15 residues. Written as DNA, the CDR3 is TGTGCCAGCAGCTTCTCAACTAGCGGGGGTTACGAGCAGTACTTC. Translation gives CASSFSTSGGYEQYF. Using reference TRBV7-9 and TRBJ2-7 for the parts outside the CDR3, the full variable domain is DTGVSQNPRHKITKRGQNVTFRCDPISEHNRLYWYRQTLGQGPEFLTYFQNEAQLEKSRLLSDRFSAERPKGSFSTLEIQRTEQGDSAMYLCASSFSTSGGYEQYFGPGTRLTVT.

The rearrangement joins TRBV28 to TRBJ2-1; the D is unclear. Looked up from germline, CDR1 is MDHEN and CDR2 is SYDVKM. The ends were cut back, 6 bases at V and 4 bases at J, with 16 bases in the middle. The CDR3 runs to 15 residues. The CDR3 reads CASSVTKEFYNEQFF. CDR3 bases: TGTGCCAGCAGCGTTACAAAGGAGTTTTACAATGAGCAGTTCTTC.

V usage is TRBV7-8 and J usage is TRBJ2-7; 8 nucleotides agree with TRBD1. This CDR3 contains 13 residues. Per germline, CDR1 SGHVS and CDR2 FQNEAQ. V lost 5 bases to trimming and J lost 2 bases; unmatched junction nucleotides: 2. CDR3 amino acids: CASSIQGAYEQYF. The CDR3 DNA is TGTGCCAGCAGCATACAGGGGGCCTACGAGCAGTACTTC.

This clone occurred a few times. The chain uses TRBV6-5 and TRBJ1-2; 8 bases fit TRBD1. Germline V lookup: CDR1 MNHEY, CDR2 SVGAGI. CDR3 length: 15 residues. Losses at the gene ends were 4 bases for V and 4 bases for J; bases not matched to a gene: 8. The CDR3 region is CASSLTGEEAYGYTF. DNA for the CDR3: TGTGCCAGCAGTTTGACAGGGGAAGAAGCCTATGGCTACACCTTC.

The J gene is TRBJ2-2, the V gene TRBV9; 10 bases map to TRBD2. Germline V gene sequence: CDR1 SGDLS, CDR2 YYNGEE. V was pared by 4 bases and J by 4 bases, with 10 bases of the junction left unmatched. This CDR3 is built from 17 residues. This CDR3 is CASSLQAGGLVTGELFF. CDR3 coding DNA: TGTGCCAGCAGCCTTCAAGCGGGGGGGCTGGTCACCGGGGAGCTGTTTTTT.